Listed below are T cell receptor beta chains from one sample, sequenced in a study of cytomegalovirus exposure and HLA in healthy donors. Libraries were prepared by immunoSEQ multiplex PCR; TCRdb keeps only in-frame clonotypes and omits some of them. The table includes over 150,000 clones, approximately 62% detected once. Sequencing was done on a sample of PBMCs. All receptors come from a man in his fifties or sixties in good health and CMV-seronegative. CDR3s include the opening cysteine and the closing phenylalanine or tryptophan.

V gene,J gene,CDR3 protein
TRBV5-4,TRBJ2-7,CASSPPGLAGASEQYF
TRBV28,TRBJ2-7,CASGGQNSYEQYF
TRBV5-1,TRBJ1-4,CASSPADSPYEKLFF
TRBV9,TRBJ1-4,CASSVETGGYNEKLFF
TRBV4-1,TRBJ1-6,CASSQTYSNSSYNSPLHF
TRBV10-3,TRBJ2-7,CAISERTAYEQYF
TRBV11-1,TRBJ1-1,CASSLLGENTEAFF
TRBV6-5,TRBJ2-1,CASSYEGTGYNEQFF
TRBV6-5,TRBJ1-1,CASSYSPGKNTEAFF
TRBV18,TRBJ2-6,CASSEMGLSSSGANVLTF
TRBV11-3,TRBJ1-1,CASSLTRNTEAFF
TRBV4-2,TRBJ2-3,CASSPAWASGTDTQYF
TRBV10-2,TRBJ2-2,CASNTGTGLIGELFF
TRBV19,TRBJ1-1,CASSISVRGYNTEAFF
TRBV5-1,TRBJ2-7,CASSLERQGASGEQYF
TRBV5-1,TRBJ1-3,CASSSGDTNSGNTIYF
TRBV5-6,TRBJ1-6,CASSFRGRNSPLHF
TRBV6-5,TRBJ1-1,CASSYAQRGGEAFF
TRBV5-6,TRBJ1-6,CASSRPGDRVAPLHF
TRBV10-3,TRBJ1-1,CAISETGQVTEAFF
TRBV19,TRBJ1-5,CASRVQELSNQPQHF
TRBV6-5,TRBJ1-2,CASSDWGPPYGYTF
TRBV6-6,TRBJ2-3,CASSRGDRGTDTQYF
TRBV27,TRBJ2-7,CASSSNSYEQYF
TRBV27,TRBJ1-5,CASSFLNQPQHF
TRBV6-1,TRBJ2-7,CASSAIKGQGLWEQYF
TRBV2,TRBJ2-1,CASSERPSGGDEQFF
TRBV28,TRBJ2-2,CASSFRRAGELFF
TRBV4-3,TRBJ1-2,CASSQDAGLGYTF
TRBV6-5,TRBJ1-6,CASSYFPGQTWALHF
TRBV29-1,TRBJ2-3,CSVDGLAGGPDTQYF
TRBV5-1,TRBJ1-3,CASMGHSGNTIYF
TRBV5-1,TRBJ1-5,CASSLGGGAGQPQHF
TRBV6-4,TRBJ1-1,CASSQQVTNTEAFF
TRBV28,TRBJ1-5,CASSSDGNPRGNQPQHF
TRBV7-2,TRBJ2-5,CASSPGTSGGRAEETQYF
TRBV6-6,TRBJ1-3,CASSDSSGNTIYF
TRBV10-3,TRBJ2-3,CAISDPGLAGGTDTQYF
TRBV9,TRBJ2-6,CASSPREGRPAGANVLTF
TRBV6-4,TRBJ1-1,CASSDTRTGTEAFF
TRBV11-2,TRBJ1-5,CASSLDGGDQPQHF
TRBV6-6,TRBJ1-5,CASTNRDSYQPQHF
TRBV9,TRBJ2-3,CASSVATSGGGSTDTQYF
TRBV28,TRBJ2-3,CASSGTGRTDTQYF
TRBV5-1,TRBJ2-4,CASSTQPGQGVQNIQYF
TRBV4-1,TRBJ2-7,CASSHQGQGSYEQYF
TRBV6-4,TRBJ1-1,CASSDSGGERTEAFF
TRBV7-9,TRBJ1-3,CASSFSDRDGNTIYF
TRBV6-5,TRBJ1-4,CASSSNVVANEKLFF
TRBV19,TRBJ2-2,CASSRAYTGELFF
TRBV7-2,TRBJ2-6,CASSQGNGANVLTF
TRBV12-5,TRBJ2-7,CASGLGVGSDYEQYF
TRBV9,TRBJ1-2,CASSVEPDGYTF